This TCR beta chain derives from a study of T cell responses to AZD1222 COVID-19 vaccine. Notes on the study in general: Two AZD1222 administrations were followed by greater Spike-specific TCR breadth and depth.

Assay used: immunoSEQ multiplex PCR; TCRdb lists only in-frame clones, some missing. The sample carries about 96,000 clones, under 90% recorded once. A remark on this clone: Its specificity is unknown.

The V and J ends lost 2 bases and 0 bases respectively, with 11 bases between them. The CDR3 spans 15 residues. CDR1 SEHNR and CDR2 FQNEAQ come from the germline V gene (reference sequence). The clonotype was recovered from an adult in good health. The chain links TRBV7-9 to TRBJ2-7; D unclear. The sample in question was peripheral blood, obtained on day 0 of AZD1222 vaccination. The CDR3 sequence: CASSLMSSNSYEQYF. DNA of the CDR3: TGTGCCAGCAGCTTAATGTCAAGCAACTCCTACGAGCAGTACTTC. Variable domain in full (rest from reference TRBV7-9 and TRBJ2-7): DTGVSQNPRHKITKRGQNVTFRCDPISEHNRLYWYRQTLGQGPEFLTYFQNEAQLEKSRLLSDRFSAERPKGSFSTLEIQRTEQGDSAMYLCASSLMSSNSYEQYFGPGTRLTVT.